This passage covers 21 T cell receptor beta chains from one sample sequenced in a study of human T cells and chemical hapten exposure. Time point denoted: healthy volunteer bleed at 2 weeks. Extraction yielded total RNA from whole blood (unfractionated). TCRdb fed the RACE reads into MiXCR, producing one record per CDR3 protein. The repertoire holds 45,000 or so distinct CDR3 sequences, with less than 4.5% as singletons. The sample comprised whole blood. Receptors were obtained from a human donor in good health. Some clones in this sample may be carry-over from other donors' samples.

This clonotype was counted many times. The junction does not match germline at one end; this may be a read error. The V call is TRBV10-3, the J call TRBJ2-1; D gene ambiguous. Germline values: CDR1 ENHRY, CDR2 SYGVKD. This CDR3 has 11 amino acids. The CDR3 here is CAISLDNGQFF. CDR3 bases: TGTGCCATCAGTTTAGATAATGGGCAGTTCTTC.

As regards this clonotype: This clone may be a read error of a much larger clone one base away. The V and J genes are TRBV30 and TRBJ1-1; D is unresolved. CDR1 is GTSNPN, CDR2 SVGIG, per germline (reference sequence). V lost 0 bases, J lost 0 bases, and 11 bases lay in between. The CDR3 has 15 residues. CDR3 residues: CAWSVRSHLNTEAFF. The CDR3 DNA follows: TGTGCCTGGAGTGTACGGTCACACTTGAACACTGAAGCTTTCTTT.

This clonotype was observed at least ten times. The CDR3 bases are TGCAGCGTTGAAAAGAGGGGGAGGGGGCACCGGGACAGATTTAACTATGGCTACACCTTC. Amino acid sequence: CSVEKRGRGHRDRFNYGYTF. The V call is TRBV29-1, the J call TRBJ1-2; 7 nucleotides agree with TRBD1. V shed 2 bases and J 1 base; nucleotides not matched to a gene: 22. Germline V gene sequence: CDR1 SQVTM, CDR2 ANQGSEA. There are 20 residues in the CDR3.

This clonotype was detected a few times. The CDR3 loop is CASHRFRGPWGTGELFF. The CDR3 DNA reads TGTGCCAGCCACCGCTTTAGGGGGCCTTGGGGCACCGGGGAGCTGTTTTTT. The rearrangement joins TRBV12-3 or TRBV12-4 to TRBJ2-2, with TRBD1 identical over 7 bases. V shed 8 bases, J shed 4 bases, and the junction held 16 bases outside the gene matches. The CDR3 runs 17 residues.

This clonotype has a handful of counts. V usage is TRBV5-1 and J usage is TRBJ1-2; D gene uncertain. Trimming left V 0 bases short and J 4 bases short, with 13 bases between. The CDR3 runs 15 residues. Germline V gene data show CDR1 as SGHRS and CDR2 as YFSETQ. CDR3 sequence: CASSLVGSRGYGYTF. The CDR3 nucleotides are TGCGCCAGCAGCTTGGTCGGTTCCCGGGGCTATGGCTACACCTTC.

This clonotype was recorded many times. The chain carries TRBV6-6 and TRBJ2-3, with TRBD1 matching 8 bases. CDR1 and CDR2 from the germline V gene are MNHNY and SVGAGI (reference sequence). The CDR3 runs to 18 residues. Unmatched junction bases numbered 13, after V lost 0 bases and J lost 5 bases. The CDR3 sequence is CASSYSPIPGQVVDTQYF. CDR3 DNA sequence: TGTGCCAGCAGTTACTCCCCTATCCCGGGACAGGTGGTAGATACGCAGTATTTT.

This clonotype was counted ten times or more. The V gene is TRBV7-2, the J gene TRBJ2-4, with D tentatively TRBD1 or TRBD2 (5 bases each). From germline, CDR1 is SGHTA and CDR2 FQGNSA. The length of the CDR3 is 14 residues. Trimming left V 4 bases short and J 3 bases short, with 10 bases between. In DNA, the CDR3 is TGTGCCAGCAGCTACACGAGGGGCAAAAACATTCAGTACTTC. This codes for CASSYTRGKNIQYF. Combining the CDR3 with reference TRBV7-2 and TRBJ2-4 gives the whole variable domain GAGVSQSPSNKVTEKGKDVELRCDPISGHTALYWYRQSLGQGLEFLIYFQGNSAPDKSGLPSDRFSAERTGGSVSTLTIQRTQQEDSAVYLCASSYTRGKNIQYFGAGTRLSVL.

This clonotype was detected a few times. The chain combines TRBV4-1 with TRBJ2-7, with 11 nucleotides matching TRBD2. Per the germline V gene, CDR1 is MGHRA and CDR2 is YSYEKL. The CDR3 is 16 amino acids. The ends lost 4 bases at V and 2 bases at J; junction bases unmatched: 7. DNA for the CDR3: TGCGCCAGCAGCCGTTCGGGACTAGCGGAGGCCTACGAGCAGTACTTC. Translated, it gives CASSRSGLAEAYEQYF.

This clonotype showed up many times. The genes are TRBV18 and TRBJ2-3, with 13 bases lining up with TRBD2. The CDR3 extends over 16 amino acids. V lost 3 bases to trimming and J lost 2 bases; unmatched junction nucleotides: 2. CDR1 and CDR2 (germline): KGHSH, LQKENI. CDR3 bases: TGTGCCAGCTCACCTGGACTAGCGGGAGCCACAGATACGCAGTATTTT. Its translation: CASSPGLAGATDTQYF.

The rearrangement uses TRBV18 and TRBJ1-1; 8 nucleotides line up with TRBD1. Germline V gene lookup returns CDR1 KGHSH and CDR2 LQKENI. This CDR3 has 16 amino acids. Germline trimming cut 3 bases from V and 1 base from J; bases unmatched to any gene: 7. CDR3 sequence: CASSPLGQATNTEAFF. The CDR3 DNA reads TGTGCCAGCTCACCCCTGGGACAGGCAACGAACACTGAAGCTTTCTTT.

The chain is built from TRBV4-1 and TRBJ2-7; D not resolved. V lost 3 bases, J lost 6 bases, and 15 bases lay in between. This CDR3 region has 14 residues. The germline V gene encodes CDR1 MGHRA and CDR2 YSYEKL. The CDR3 coding sequence is TGCGCCAGCAGCCAGTTGCCGGGCCCCTCCGAGCAGTACTTC. This sequence encodes CASSQLPGPSEQYF.

This clonotype has only a few counts. This chain uses TRBV15 with TRBJ1-5; D might be TRBD1 (5 bases). CDR3 size: 15 residues. The germline gives CDR1 LNHNV, CDR2 YYDKDF (reference sequence). Trimming shortened V by 0 bases and J by 5 bases, and 11 bases separated the two germline ends. CDR3 in DNA: TGTGCCACCAGCAGAGATTGGGGCACGGATCAGCCCCAGCATTTT. Translating gives CATSRDWGTDQPQHF.

This clonotype was observed at least ten times. The chain combines TRBV3-1 with TRBJ2-5; the D gene is possibly TRBD2 (5 bases). Germline CDR1 LGHDT, CDR2 YNNKEL (reference sequence). V lost 2 bases, J lost 0 bases, and 10 bases lay in between. The CDR3 totals 15 residues. The CDR3 DNA reads TGTGCCAGCAGCCAACGGACGGGGTACCAAGAGACCCAGTACTTC. Protein product: CASSQRTGYQETQYF.

This clonotype was observed at least ten times. V and J are TRBV28 and TRBJ2-5; 9 bases agree with TRBD2. The CDR3 length is 14 residues. Trimming took 5 bases from V and 5 from J; bases not matched to a gene: 6. In germline, CDR1 is MDHEN, CDR2 SYDVKM. The CDR3 nucleotides are TGTGCCAGCAGTGTAGCGGGAGAGGAGGAGACCCAGTACTTC. Residues: CASSVAGEEETQYF.

In this sample, this clonotype turned up many times. The rearrangement joins TRBV3-1 to TRBJ2-5; 13 bases fit TRBD2. With 3 bases clipped from V and 2 bases from J, the junction kept 3 bases outside the gene matches. The germline V gene encodes CDR1 LGHDT and CDR2 YNNKEL (reference sequence). The CDR3 extends over 16 amino acids. This CDR3 reads CASSHILAGGQETQYF. The CDR3 DNA sequence: TGTGCCAGCAGCCATATACTAGCGGGAGGGCAAGAGACCCAGTACTTC.

CDR3 loop: CASSLEGDTQYF. CDR3 in DNA: TGTGCCAGCAGTTTAGAAGGAGATACGCAGTATTTT. The V and J genes are TRBV27 and TRBJ2-3, with D unclear. With 2 bases removed from V and 5 bases from J, the gap between germline ends came to 5 bases. The germline CDR1 and CDR2 sequences are MNHEY and SMNVEV (reference sequence). The CDR3 is made up of 12 amino acids.

The chain recombines TRBV3-1 with TRBJ2-7; no clear D gene. V was clipped by 3 bases and J by 1 base, with 4 bases between them. Germline CDR1 LGHDT, CDR2 YNNKEL (reference sequence). This CDR3 spans 12 amino acids. CDR3: CASSHLSYEQYF. The CDR3 DNA reads TGTGCCAGCAGCCACTTATCCTACGAGCAGTACTTC.

Notes on this clonotype: A read error may explain this, as a much larger clone is one base away. V is TRBV6-2 or TRBV6-3 and J is TRBJ1-6, with a tentative D call TRBD1 (5 bases). This CDR3 spans 13 amino acids. Germline V gene data show CDR1 as MNHEY and CDR2 as SVGEGT. The V gene lost 8 bases and the J gene lost 15 bases, with 20 bases spanning the gap. The CDR3 DNA reads TGTGCCAGCCGAAACTCTCCCGGCGGACACCTCCACTTT. This translates into CASRNSPGGHLHF.

This clonotype was found many times. J is TRBJ2-3 and V is TRBV5-4, with TRBD2 identical over 12 bases. This CDR3 comprises 17 residues. Per germline, CDR1 SGHNT and CDR2 YYREEE (reference sequence). J lost 1 base, V lost 7 bases, and 10 bases had no gene match. CDR3 nucleotide sequence: TGTGCCAGCGGGGTAGGGGGACTAGCGGGCCGCACAGATACGCAGTATTTT. Translating it yields CASGVGGLAGRTDTQYF.

The sample holds a few counts of this clonotype. This sequence joins TRBV28 and TRBJ1-5; possibly TRBD1 for D (5 bases). Germline lookup yields CDR1 MDHEN and CDR2 SYDVKM. This CDR3 has 16 amino acids. V was shortened by 2 bases and J by 1 base, with 12 bases between the two germline ends. The CDR3 nucleotides read TGTGCCAGCAGTTTACCCGACCGGGACAGCAATCAGCCCCAGCATTTT. This gives the protein CASSLPDRDSNQPQHF.

This clonotype was recorded many times. The rearrangement links TRBV6-1 to TRBJ1-5; no firm D call. CDR3 length: 14 residues. Trimming removed 4 bases at V and 0 bases at J, with 7 bases between. Germline V lookup: CDR1 MNHNS, CDR2 SASEGT. The CDR3 DNA is TGTGCCAGCAGTGCCAAGGGTAGCAATCAGCCCCAGCATTTT. This sequence encodes CASSAKGSNQPQHF.